This T cell receptor beta chain was found in a study of cytomegalovirus exposure and HLA in healthy donors. The CDR3 totals 13 residues. Germline lookup yields CDR1 SQVTM and CDR2 ANQGSEA. The junction had 9 bases not matched to a gene; V was cut back by 6 bases and J by 4 bases. The sample holds a few counts of this clone. Its antigen is unidentified. The donors were healthy bone marrow donors. Whole-study findings and limits: Researchers reported in a later analysis that a missense DCLRE1C variant was tied to TCR beta V- and J-gene trimming. A few of the chains that were CMV-associated were confirmed in vitro to be specific for CMV antigens. HLA alleles showed associations with fewer than 20,000 TCR beta sequences in a later analysis, at a 0.05 false discovery rate.

The primer mix had 60 Vbeta and 13 Jbeta primers. Data came from immunoSEQ multiplex PCR; TCRdb stores just in-frame clones and leaves some out. The sample gives about 160,000 clones, roughly 80% of which show up once; approximately 4.5% is in the top ten. The chain combines TRBV29-1 with TRBJ2-7, with 7 bases fitting TRBD1. The TCR sequence derives from a man aged 25 to 40 in good health and CMV-seronegative. Source material: PBMCs. The DNA of the CDR3 is TGCAGCGTAGCGGTAGGCAGGGGGTACGAGCAGTACTTC. Its protein is CSVAVGRGYEQYF.